Below, 21 T cell receptor beta chains from the same sample are listed, as sequenced in a study of CD8 T cells in ankylosing spondylitis. Using its own MiXCR run on the 5' RACE reads, TCRdb lists one record per CDR3 protein. The sample includes roughly 190,000 distinct CDR3 sequences, roughly 12% of them seen just once. Sequences were obtained from blood, either unsorted or a sorted T cell fraction (not recorded which). The receptor set was obtained from a male donor with ankylosing spondylitis or in good health (not recorded which).

The rearrangement joins TRBV12-3 or TRBV12-4 to TRBJ2-1; 7 bases fit TRBD1. V was pared by 5 bases and J by 7 bases, with 8 bases of the junction left unmatched. The CDR3 consists of 14 residues. The CDR3 nucleotides are TGTGCCAGCAGTCAAACCGGGACAGAGAATGAGCAGTTCTTC. It encodes CASSQTGTENEQFF.

This chain links TRBV5-1 with TRBJ2-7, with a possible D match to TRBD1 (6 bases). V lost 3 bases to trimming and J lost 4 bases, with 17 bases between them. CDR1 SGHRS and CDR2 YFSETQ come from the germline V gene. The CDR3 covers 15 residues. CDR3 DNA sequence: TGCGCCAGCAGCTGGAACCAGGGGAGCTATTACGAGCAGTACTTC. It specifies CASSWNQGSYYEQYF.

The chain uses TRBV2 and TRBJ2-4, with TRBD2 matching 14 bases. The CDR3 consists of 15 residues. The V gene's germline CDR1 is SNHLY and CDR2 FYNNEI. With 3 bases clipped from V and 7 bases from J, the junction kept 2 bases outside the gene matches. In DNA, the CDR3 is TGTGCCAGCAGTGAGGGACTAGCGGGAGCGAACATTCAGTACTTC. It specifies CASSEGLAGANIQYF. The variable domain in full, completed from reference TRBV2 and TRBJ2-4, reads EPEVTQTPSHQVTQMGQEVILRCVPISNHLYFYWYRQILGQKVEFLVSFYNNEISEKSEIFDDQFSVERPDGSNFTLKIRSTKLEDSAMYFCASSEGLAGANIQYFGAGTRLSVL.

In this sample, this clonotype turned up a few times. This rearrangement joins TRBV20-1 to TRBJ1-3, with unresolved D. Per germline, CDR1 DFQATT and CDR2 SNEGSKA (reference sequence). The CDR3 spans 11 residues. Trimming took 5 bases from V and 3 from J, leaving 5 bases between them. In DNA form, the CDR3 reads TGCAGTGCTCAAGATGGAAACACCATATATTTT. Protein: CSAQDGNTIYF.

This clonotype was detected many times. The chain is built from TRBV5-1 and TRBJ2-7, with a tentative D call TRBD1 (6 bases). The germline CDR1 and CDR2 sequences are SGHRS and YFSETQ. V lost 0 bases to trimming and J lost 3 bases, with 19 bases between them. This CDR3 spans 17 amino acids. CDR3 amino acids: CASSLVGPGTRDYEQYF. CDR3 sequence (DNA): TGCGCCAGCAGCTTGGTCGGACCCGGGACAAGAGACTACGAGCAGTACTTC.

This clonotype has a count of ten or more. The chain recombines TRBV11-2 with TRBJ2-7, with D possibly matching TRBD2 (6 bases). This CDR3 contains 12 residues. Per the germline V gene, CDR1 is SGHAT and CDR2 is FQNNGV. Trimming left V 8 bases short and J 3 bases short, with 11 bases between. The CDR3 nucleotides are TGTGCCAGCGGGGGGTTCGGCTACGAGCAGTACTTC. Amino acid sequence: CASGGFGYEQYF.

This clonotype was detected many times. The chain links TRBV4-2 to TRBJ1-3; D uncertain. Germline V CDR1 and CDR2: LGHNA, YNFKEQ. V lost 5 bases and J lost 4, with 15 bases in between. CDR3 size: 15 residues. The CDR3 bases are TGTGCCAGCAGCAGCGAGCACTTCCAGGGAAACACCATATATTTT. Translated: CASSSEHFQGNTIYF.

This clonotype showed up just a few times. V gene TRBV29-1 combines with J gene TRBJ2-1; 9 nucleotides line up with TRBD1. V shed 6 bases and J 9 bases; nucleotides not matched to a gene: 9. Looked up from germline, CDR1 is SQVTM and CDR2 is ANQGSEA. This CDR3 has 13 amino acids. CDR3 DNA: TGCAGCGTCTCCCCGGGACAGGGCACTGAGCAGTTCTTC. Translation gives CSVSPGQGTEQFF.

The V and J genes are TRBV6-5 and TRBJ2-7, with 11 positions matching TRBD2. The CDR3 has 15 amino acids. The germline V gene encodes CDR1 MNHEY and CDR2 SVGAGI. V lost 4 bases, J lost 3 bases, and 5 bases stayed unmatched. CDR3 nucleotide sequence: TGTGCCAGCAGTTCTGTAGCGGGAGGGTACTACGAGCAGTACTTC. Translation: CASSSVAGGYYEQYF.

The chain employs TRBV6-2 or TRBV6-3 and TRBJ2-1; D unresolved. Between the trimmed V and J ends, which lost 6 bases and 10 bases, there was a span of 10 bases. Germline assignment: CDR1 MNHEY and CDR2 SVGEGT. This CDR3 has 11 residues. CDR3: CASSLLSEQFF. The CDR3 bases are TGTGCCAGCAGCCTCTTATCCGAGCAGTTCTTC.

The chain couples TRBV21-1 to TRBJ2-1; no check of the table's D call, TRBD1, against the DNA was made. TRBV21-1 is a documented pseudogene. There are 11 residues in the CDR3. In DNA, the CDR3 is TGTGCCAGCAGGGAGGGAAAGGGGCACGTCTTC. This encodes CASREGKGHVF.

In this sample, this clonotype turned up a few times. The chain employs TRBV6-1 and TRBJ2-2; 14 bases map to TRBD2. J lost 6 bases, V lost 4 bases, and 1 base had no gene match. The length of the CDR3 is 15 residues. Looked up from germline, CDR1 is MNHNS and CDR2 is SASEGT. Here the CDR3 reads CASSGLAGGPGELFF. Written as DNA, the CDR3 is TGTGCCAGCAGTGGACTAGCGGGAGGGCCCGGGGAGCTGTTTTTT.

This clonotype was picked up a small number of times. V and J are TRBV5-1 and TRBJ1-2, with D possibly being TRBD1 (6 bases). Germline assignment: CDR1 SGHRS and CDR2 YFSETQ. The germline V and J ends were trimmed by 0 bases and 8 bases, with 11 bases remaining between them. This CDR3 region has 13 residues. This CDR3 reads CASSLGSGDGYTF. The CDR3 bases are TGCGCCAGCAGCTTGGGATCAGGGGACGGCTACACCTTC.

This clonotype was observed a handful of times. The chain couples TRBV7-9 to TRBJ2-1; D is perhaps TRBD2 (5 bases). Trimming took 5 bases from V and 6 from J, leaving 11 bases between them. Germline V gene data show CDR1 as SEHNR and CDR2 as FQNEAQ (reference sequence). The CDR3 is made up of 13 amino acids. The CDR3 DNA sequence: TGTGCCAGCAGCCCCCCCCGGGGCAATGAGCAGTTCTTC. It encodes CASSPPRGNEQFF.

This rearrangement joins TRBV7-9 to TRBJ1-1, with D hard to call. Trimming took 5 bases from V and 1 from J, leaving 14 bases between them. Germline CDR1 and CDR2: SEHNR and FQNEAQ (reference sequence). The CDR3 contains 15 residues. The CDR3: CASSPPWQKNTEAFF. DNA for the CDR3: TGTGCCAGCAGCCCCCCGTGGCAGAAGAACACTGAAGCTTTCTTT.

V usage is TRBV12-5 and J usage is TRBJ2-5; 7 bases agree with TRBD1. The CDR3 spans 16 residues. Per the germline V gene, CDR1 is LGHNT and CDR2 is FRNRAP. J was trimmed by 2 bases and V by 0 bases; bases with no gene match: 6. Here the CDR3 reads CASGLVRQGYQETQYF. In nucleotides, the CDR3 is TGTGCTAGTGGTTTGGTCCGACAGGGATATCAAGAGACCCAGTACTTC.

The table lists this clonotype with a few counts. The rearrangement links TRBV6-1 to TRBJ2-5; D assignment may be TRBD1 or TRBD2 (5 bases each). Germline V gene lookup returns CDR1 MNHNS and CDR2 SASEGT. This CDR3 has 16 residues. V lost 3 bases and J 2 bases, leaving 16 bases between the germline ends. The CDR3 DNA sequence: TGTGCCAGCAGTGAGAAGGATTGGGGGTCTCAAGAGACCCAGTACTTC. This translates into CASSEKDWGSQETQYF.

The V and J genes are TRBV29-1 and TRBJ1-2; the D gene is possibly TRBD1 (6 bases). The CDR3 length is 10 residues. Trimming took off 6 bases at V and 4 bases at J, with 6 bases between the two ends. Germline lookup yields CDR1 SQVTM and CDR2 ANQGSEA. This CDR3 reads CSVRGYGYTF. The CDR3 bases are TGCAGCGTCAGGGGCTATGGCTACACCTTC.

This clonotype turned up a few times. V and J are TRBV6-5 and TRBJ1-1; no clear D gene. The CDR3 spans 14 residues. Germline CDR1 reads MNHEY; CDR2 reads SVGAGI. The V gene lost 0 bases and the J gene lost 5 bases, with 10 bases spanning the gap. CDR3 nucleotides: TGTGCCAGCAGTTACTCTAGAGAGTTAACTGAAGCTTTCTTT. Its protein is CASSYSRELTEAFF.

This chain joins TRBV10-1 and TRBJ2-3, with D perhaps TRBD1 (6 bases). CDR3 length: 12 amino acids. Germline CDR1 reads WNHNN; CDR2 reads SYGVQD (reference sequence). Trimming removed 3 bases from V and 9 bases from J, with 10 bases in between. In nucleotides, the CDR3 is TGCGCCAGCAGTGAAGGGGGACACACGCAGTATTTT. Amino acid sequence: CASSEGGHTQYF.

This clonotype was found a few times. The rearrangement joins TRBV5-1 to TRBJ2-7; TRBD2 is a possible D gene (6 bases). The ends were cut back, 2 bases at V and 2 bases at J, with 8 bases in the middle. This CDR3 contains 13 residues. Per germline, CDR1 SGHRS and CDR2 YFSETQ. The CDR3 region has the DNA TGCGCCAGCAGCTTTGGAGGGACCTACGAGCAGTACTTC. Protein: CASSFGGTYEQYF.